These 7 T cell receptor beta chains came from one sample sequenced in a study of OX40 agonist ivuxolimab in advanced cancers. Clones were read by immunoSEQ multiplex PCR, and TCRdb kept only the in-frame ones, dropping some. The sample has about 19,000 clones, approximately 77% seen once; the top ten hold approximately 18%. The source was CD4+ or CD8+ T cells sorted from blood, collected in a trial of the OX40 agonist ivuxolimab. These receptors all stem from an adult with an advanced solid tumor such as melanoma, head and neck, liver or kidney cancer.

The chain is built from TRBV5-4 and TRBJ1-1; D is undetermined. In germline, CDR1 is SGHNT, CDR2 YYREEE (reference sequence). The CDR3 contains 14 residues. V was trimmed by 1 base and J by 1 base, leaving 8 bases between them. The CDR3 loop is CASSLSQTNTEAFF. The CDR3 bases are TGTGCCAGCAGCTTGAGCCAAACGAACACTGAAGCTTTCTTT.

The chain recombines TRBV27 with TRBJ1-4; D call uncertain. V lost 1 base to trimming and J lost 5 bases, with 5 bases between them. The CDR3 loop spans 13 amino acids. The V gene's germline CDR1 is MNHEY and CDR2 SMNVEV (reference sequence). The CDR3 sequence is CASSLYPNEKLFF. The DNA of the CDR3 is TGTGCCAGCAGTTTATATCCAAATGAAAAACTGTTTTTT.

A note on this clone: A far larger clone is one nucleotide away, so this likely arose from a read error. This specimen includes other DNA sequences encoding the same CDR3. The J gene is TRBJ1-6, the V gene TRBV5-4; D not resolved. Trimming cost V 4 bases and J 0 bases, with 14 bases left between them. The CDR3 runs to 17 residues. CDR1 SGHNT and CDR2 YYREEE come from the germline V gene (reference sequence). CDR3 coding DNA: TGTGCCAGCAGCCCTGAGGCTTCCAGCTCCTATAATTCACCCCTCCACTTT. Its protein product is CASSPEASSSYNSPLHF.

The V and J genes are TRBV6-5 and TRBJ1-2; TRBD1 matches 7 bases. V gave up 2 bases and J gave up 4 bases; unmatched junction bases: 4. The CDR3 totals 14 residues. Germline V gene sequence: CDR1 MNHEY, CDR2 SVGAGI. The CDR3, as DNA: TGTGCCAGCAGTTACGATGACAGGGCCTATGGCTACACCTTC. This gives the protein CASSYDDRAYGYTF.

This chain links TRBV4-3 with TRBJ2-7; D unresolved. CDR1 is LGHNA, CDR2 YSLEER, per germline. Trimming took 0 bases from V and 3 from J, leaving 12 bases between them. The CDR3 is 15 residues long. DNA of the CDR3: TGCGCCAGCAGCCAAGATCGTGTGGGGTACTACGAGCAGTACTTC. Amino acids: CASSQDRVGYYEQYF.

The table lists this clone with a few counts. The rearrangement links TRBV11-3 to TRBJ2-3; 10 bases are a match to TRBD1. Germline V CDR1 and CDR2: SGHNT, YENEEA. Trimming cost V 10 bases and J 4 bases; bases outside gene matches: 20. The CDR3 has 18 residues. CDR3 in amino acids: CATSPGQGFAADADTQYF. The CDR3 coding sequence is TGTGCCACCTCACCGGGACAGGGGTTTGCGGCCGACGCAGATACGCAGTATTTT.

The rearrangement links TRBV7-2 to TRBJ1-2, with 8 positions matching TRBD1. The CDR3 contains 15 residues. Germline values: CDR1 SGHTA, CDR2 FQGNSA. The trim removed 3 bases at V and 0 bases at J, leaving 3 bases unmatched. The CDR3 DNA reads TGTGCCAGCAGCTTGCCGGGACAGGCTAACTATGGCTACACCTTC. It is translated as CASSLPGQANYGYTF.